This is a list of T cell receptor beta chains from one sample in a study of T cell changes during pregnancy in multiple sclerosis. Data came from immunoSEQ multiplex PCR; TCRdb stores just in-frame clones and leaves some out. The sample shows roughly 32,000 clones, approximately 94% of them seen only once. Sequencing was performed on CD4+ T cells from peripheral blood mononuclear cells, taken in the second trimester of pregnancy. Receptors were obtained from a female donor with multiple sclerosis, enrolled in a pregnancy study. CDR3s include the opening cysteine and the closing phenylalanine or tryptophan. D genes are given only for firm matches. Only part of the rows carry a size: once, few, many, or a class if the clone is expanded.

CDR3 | DNA | J | size | V | D
CASSMLAGRSDEQYF | TGTGCCAGTAGTATGCTAGCGGGACGGTCGGACGAGCAGTACTTC | TRBJ2-7 | . | TRBV19 | TRBD2
CASSPRRVEREKLFF | TGTGCCAGCTCACCACGCAGGGTTGAAAGAGAAAAACTGTTTTTT | TRBJ1-4 | once | TRBV18 | .
CASSPGQRMGEAFF | TGTGCCAGCTCACCCGGACAGCGGATGGGTGAAGCTTTCTTT | TRBJ1-1 | . | TRBV18 | .
CASSSAGGRGYGYTF | TGCGCCAGCAGCTCCGCGGGGGGAAGGGGGTATGGCTACACCTTC | TRBJ1-2 | . | TRBV5-1 | .
CASSVPSQGAAGNEQFF | TGTGCCAGCAGCGTCCCATCACAGGGGGCAGCAGGCAATGAGCAGTTCTTC | TRBJ2-1 | . | TRBV9 | TRBD1
CAWSVMGTGQETQYF | TGTGCCTGGAGTGTAATGGGGACAGGGCAGGAGACCCAGTACTTC | TRBJ2-5 | . | TRBV30 | TRBD1
CASSELKQVVQYF | TGTGCCAGCAGTGAACTCAAACAGGTAGTGCAGTACTTC | TRBJ2-7 | once | TRBV2 | .
CSVDASGGEQFF | TGCAGCGTTGATGCTAGCGGGGGTGAGCAGTTCTTC | TRBJ2-1 | . | TRBV29-1 | TRBD2
CASSAAGTATGELFF | TGTGCCAGCAGCGCCGCCGGGACAGCTACCGGGGAGCTGTTTTTT | TRBJ2-2 | . | TRBV11-2 | TRBD1
CASSGGSRTSGRARAYNEQFF | TGTGCCAGCAGTGGGGGGTCCAGGACTAGCGGGAGGGCTAGGGCCTACAATGAGCAGTTCTTC | TRBJ2-1 | . | TRBV28 | TRBD2
CASGLGTSGAETQYF | TGTGCTAGTGGTTTGGGGACTAGCGGGGCCGAGACCCAGTACTTC | TRBJ2-5 | . | TRBV12-5 | TRBD2
CASSFPEGRDSKTYEQYF | TGTGCCAGCAGCTTTCCCGAGGGACGGGACAGTAAAACCTACGAGCAGTACTTC | TRBJ2-7 | . | TRBV13 | TRBD1
CASTMGGVTTQYF | TGTGCCAGCACTATGGGGGGAGTCACTACGCAGTATTTT | TRBJ2-3 | . | TRBV27 | .
CASSLETGWGNEQFF | TGTGCCAGCAGCTTAGAAACGGGATGGGGCAATGAGCAGTTCTTC | TRBJ2-1 | . | TRBV7-7 | .
CASRDRGRATEAFF | TGTGCCAGCCGGGACAGGGGGAGGGCCACTGAAGCTTTCTTT | TRBJ1-1 | . | TRBV28 | TRBD1
CASSHDWSNQPQHF | TGTGCCAGCAGTCACGACTGGAGTAATCAGCCCCAGCATTTT | TRBJ1-5 | . | TRBV28 | .
CASSEISGRAGRYF | TGTGCCAGCAGCGAGATTAGCGGGAGGGCCGGGCGGTATTTT | TRBJ2-3 | . | TRBV7-2 | TRBD2
CASSLVGGSSYEQYF | TGTGCCAGCAGCTTGGTAGGCGGGAGTTCCTACGAGCAGTACTTC | TRBJ2-7 | . | TRBV5-5 | TRBD2